These 15 T cell receptor beta chains were sequenced from one sample in a study of identical twins. MiXCR, run by TCRdb on the 5' RACE reads, gives a single entry per CDR3 protein. The sample records fewer than 450,000 distinct CDR3 sequences, roughly 9% being singletons. Sequencing input: naive T cells sorted from blood. Receptors originate from a woman aged 45-59 years in good health.

A few counts support this clonotype. V is TRBV20-1 and J is TRBJ1-2, with D possibly matching TRBD1 (5 bases). Germline V CDR1 and CDR2: DFQATT, SNEGSKA (reference sequence). V lost 3 bases to trimming and J lost 2 bases, with 10 bases between them. This CDR3 contains 13 residues. The CDR3 nucleotides read TGCAGTGCTAGGGACACTACCAACTATGGCTACACCTTC. Translating gives CSARDTTNYGYTF.

This clonotype was seen many times. The V call is TRBV29-1, the J call TRBJ2-7; weak D call: TRBD2 (5 bases). This CDR3 is 15 amino acids long. The germline V gene encodes CDR1 SQVTM and CDR2 ANQGSEA. With 4 bases removed from V and 5 bases from J, the gap between germline ends came to 21 bases. CDR3 DNA: TGCAGCGTTGCCCTCACTAGAACGCCGACCCACGAGCAGTACTTC. It yields the protein CSVALTRTPTHEQYF.

The sample holds a few counts of this clonotype. This chain connects TRBV5-1 to TRBJ2-7; 8 bases fit TRBD2. Germline trimming cut 0 bases from V and 7 bases from J; bases unmatched to any gene: 6. The CDR3 spans 14 residues. In germline, CDR1 is SGHRS, CDR2 YFSETQ. The CDR3 DNA follows: TGCGCCAGCAGCTTGGAAGCGGGAGTAGTTGAGCAGTACTTC. Its translation: CASSLEAGVVEQYF.

This clonotype was seen only a few times. The genes are TRBV2 and TRBJ2-7; D may be TRBD1 (6 bases). From germline, CDR1 is SNHLY and CDR2 FYNNEI. This CDR3 has 11 amino acids. The V gene lost 6 bases and the J gene lost 12 bases, with 15 bases spanning the gap. CDR3: CASSAGQGSYV. The CDR3 nucleotides are TGTGCCAGCAGCGCCGGGCAGGGGTCGTACGTC.

At least ten counts were recorded for this clonotype. The V gene is TRBV14, the J gene TRBJ2-3; 10 bases line up with TRBD2. CDR1 and CDR2 (germline): SGHDN, FVKESK. The CDR3 has 16 amino acids. J lost 7 bases, V lost 0 bases, and 7 bases had no gene match. This CDR3 is CASSQELLAGINTQYF. The CDR3 DNA reads TGTGCCAGCAGCCAAGAACTACTAGCGGGAATCAATACGCAGTATTTT.

This clonotype was observed a few times. This chain joins TRBV7-2 and TRBJ2-1, with a tentative D call TRBD2 (6 bases). This CDR3 comprises 20 residues. Germline lookup yields CDR1 SGHTA and CDR2 FQGNSA. Trimming cost V 2 bases and J 0 bases, with 23 bases left between them. CDR3 sequence (DNA): TGTGCCAGCAGCTTATTTTCCACCCCCTCAATCGGGAGCTCCTACAATGAGCAGTTCTTC. It is translated as CASSLFSTPSIGSSYNEQFF.

This clonotype has only a few counts. The chain couples TRBV11-2 to TRBJ2-2; no clear D. This CDR3 is 13 amino acids long. The germline V gene has CDR1 SGHAT and CDR2 FQNNGV. The germline V and J ends were trimmed by 4 bases and 6 bases, with 9 bases remaining between them. CDR3 in amino acids: CASSSGFPGELFF. In DNA form, the CDR3 reads TGTGCCAGCAGCTCTGGGTTCCCCGGGGAGCTGTTTTTT.

The CDR3 here is CASSKHGDRLSTDTQYF. The CDR3 region has the DNA TGTGCCAGCAGCAAGCATGGGGACAGGCTTAGCACAGATACGCAGTATTTT. The chain combines TRBV21-1 with TRBJ2-3; the DNA was not used to check the table's D call, TRBD1. TRBV21-1 is noted as a pseudogene. This CDR3 is built from 17 residues.

The sample holds a few counts of this clonotype. This chain links TRBV25-1 with TRBJ2-2; 7 positions agree with TRBD1. V was pared by 7 bases and J by 0 bases, with 2 bases of the junction left unmatched. Looked up from germline, CDR1 is MGHDK and CDR2 is SYGVNS. This CDR3 region has 14 residues. The CDR3 DNA is TGTGCCAGCAAGGGGGCGACGAACACCGGGGAGCTGTTTTTT. Protein: CASKGATNTGELFF.

This clonotype was counted between two and nine times. The chain recombines TRBV27 with TRBJ2-6; 7 nucleotides match TRBD1. The length of the CDR3 is 16 residues. Losses at the gene ends were 6 bases for V and 0 bases for J; bases not matched to a gene: 5. Per germline, CDR1 MNHEY and CDR2 SMNVEV (reference sequence). As DNA, the CDR3 is TGTGCCAGCAGACTACAGGGGTACTCTGGGGCCAACGTCCTGACTTTC. Translating gives CASRLQGYSGANVLTF. Full variable domain (missing parts from reference TRBV27 and TRBJ2-6): EAQVTQNPRYLITVTGKKLTVTCSQNMNHEYMSWYRQDPGLGLRQIYYSMNVEVTDKGDVPEGYKVSRKEKRNFPLILESPSPNQTSLYFCASRLQGYSGANVLTFGAGSRLTVL.

This clonotype was counted a few times. The CDR3 sequence: CASSLAGENNEQFF. CDR3 coding DNA: TGTGCCAGCAGCTTAGCCGGGGAGAACAATGAGCAGTTCTTC. The chain uses TRBV7-2 and TRBJ2-1; tentative D call: TRBD2 (5 bases). CDR1 SGHTA and CDR2 FQGNSA come from the germline V gene. Trimming took off 0 bases at V and 5 bases at J, with 8 bases between the two ends. This CDR3 is 14 amino acids long.

As to this clonotype: Being one base from a much bigger clone, this may be a read error. The chain employs TRBV27 and TRBJ1-1; D call uncertain. Germline V lookup: CDR1 MNHEY, CDR2 SMNVEV (reference sequence). The CDR3 is 13 residues long. CDR3 sequence (DNA): TGTGCCAGCAGTTTAGACCCTCGCACTGATGCTTTCTTT. It specifies CASSLDPRTDAFF.

The V gene is TRBV4-2, the J gene TRBJ2-2; D gene uncertain. Germline values: CDR1 LGHNA, CDR2 YNFKEQ. V shed 0 bases and J shed 7 bases, with 15 bases lying between them. This CDR3 region has 16 residues. Here the CDR3 DNA reads TGTGCCAGCAGCCAAGAGACGACGGCGGACGACGGGGAGCTGTTTTTT. As protein: CASSQETTADDGELFF.

This clonotype was picked up many times. This sequence joins TRBV7-9 and TRBJ2-3; the D is unclear. CDR3 length: 13 residues. Germline CDR1 and CDR2: SEHNR and FQNEAQ (reference sequence). Between the trimmed V and J ends, which lost 2 bases and 3 bases, there was a span of 6 bases. The CDR3 loop is CASSLPDTDTQYF. The CDR3, as DNA: TGTGCCAGCAGCTTACCAGATACAGATACGCAGTATTTT.

The CDR3 DNA follows: TGTGCCACCAGTGATTTATCGGAATATGGCTACACCTTC. Translated, it gives CATSDLSEYGYTF. The chain uses TRBV24-1 and TRBJ1-2; no clear D gene. V was clipped by 1 base and J by 5 bases, with 7 bases between them. This CDR3 has 13 residues. The V gene's germline CDR1 is KGHDR and CDR2 SFDVKD.